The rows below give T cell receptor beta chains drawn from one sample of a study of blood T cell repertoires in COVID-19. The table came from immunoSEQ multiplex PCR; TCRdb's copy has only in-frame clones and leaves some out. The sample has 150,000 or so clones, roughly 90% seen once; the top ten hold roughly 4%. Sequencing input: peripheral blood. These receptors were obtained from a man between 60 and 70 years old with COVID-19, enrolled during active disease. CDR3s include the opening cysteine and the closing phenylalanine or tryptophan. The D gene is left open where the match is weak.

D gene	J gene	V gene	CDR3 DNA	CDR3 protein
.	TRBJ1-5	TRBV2	TGTGCCAGTACGGGGGTTCCCAATCAGCCCCAGCATTTT	CASTGVPNQPQHF
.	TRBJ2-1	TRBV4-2	TGTGCCAGCAGCCAAGAAGGGGAGGCCTCCTACAATGAGCAGTTCTTC	CASSQEGEASYNEQFF
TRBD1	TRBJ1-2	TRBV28	TGTGCCAGCAGTCCCCCGGGACAGGACCCTAGTTACGACACCTTC	CASSPPGQDPSYDTF
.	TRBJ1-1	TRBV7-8	TGTGCCAGCAGCTTAGCGCTAGGGGGAACTGAAGCTTTCTTT	CASSLALGGTEAFF
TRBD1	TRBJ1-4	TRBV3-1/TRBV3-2	TGTGCCAGCAGCCTTACAGGGGGCGGAGGTGAAAAACTGTTTTTT	CASSLTGGGGEKLFF
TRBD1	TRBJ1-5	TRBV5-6	TGTGCCAGCAGCTTTTCAGACAGGGACAATCAGCCCCAGCATTTT	CASSFSDRDNQPQHF
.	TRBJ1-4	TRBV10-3	TGTGCCATCAGTGAGTCAGCGGGAGGACCCCATGAAAAACTGTTTTTT	CAISESAGGPHEKLFF
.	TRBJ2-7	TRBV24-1	TGTGCCACCAGTGATTTGACAGACGAGCAGTACTTC	CATSDLTDEQYF
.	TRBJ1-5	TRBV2	TGTGCCAGCAGAGGCGAAGGGGGTCAGCCCCAGCATTTT	CASRGEGGQPQHF
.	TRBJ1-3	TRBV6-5	TGTGCCAGCAGTACCCGGGGGGCCAAAAACACCATATATTTT	CASSTRGAKNTIYF